Below are 18 T cell receptor beta chains sequenced from a single sample in a study of metastatic and nonmetastatic thyroid tumors. Not a single patient had been given any form of treatment at any point before undergoing thyroid surgery. TCRdb called clones again from the PCR reads with MiXCR. The sample includes 7,500 to 8,000 clones, about 29% of them seen just once. Input material: tumor tissue. The receptors originated from a male donor with papillary thyroid cancer or a benign thyroid nodule (not recorded which). Some clones in this sample may be carry-over from other donors' samples.

The chain is built from TRBV6-1 and TRBJ2-1; 7 bases are a match to TRBD2. Trimming at V came to 6 bases and at J to 0 bases, leaving 5 bases not matched to a gene. Germline loops: CDR1 MNHNS, CDR2 SASEGT. This CDR3 is built from 15 residues. The CDR3 sequence is CASRTGRGSYNEQFF. DNA of the CDR3: TGTGCCAGCAGGACGGGGAGGGGCTCCTACAATGAGCAGTTCTTC.

V gene TRBV4-1 combines with J gene TRBJ2-1; 7 positions match TRBD1. CDR1 is MGHRA and CDR2 is YSYEKL in the germline V gene. V shed 6 bases, J shed 6 bases, and the junction held 8 bases outside the gene matches. The length of the CDR3 is 14 residues. CDR3 DNA sequence: TGCGCCAGCAGTTCAGGGGGAGTTTTCAATGAGCAGTTCTTC. Encoded protein: CASSSGGVFNEQFF.

The chain has TRBV7-8 and TRBJ2-7; 8 nucleotides align to TRBD2. Germline V gene data show CDR1 as SGHVS and CDR2 as FQNEAQ. This CDR3 has 14 amino acids. J was trimmed by 3 bases and V by 1 base; bases with no gene match: 2. This chain's CDR3 is CASSLEAGGYEQYV. For the CDR3, the DNA is TGTGCCAGCAGCTTAGAGGCGGGGGGCTACGAGCAGTACGTC.

V usage is TRBV27 and J usage is TRBJ2-7; either TRBD1 or TRBD2 may fit D (5 bases each). Germline V CDR1 and CDR2: MNHEY, SMNVEV (reference sequence). The CDR3 has 12 residues. Trimming stripped 11 bases from V and 6 bases from J, with 17 bases between. This CDR3 is CAVQDSGLEQYF. CDR3 DNA sequence: TGTGCCGTCCAGGACTCGGGGCTCGAGCAGTACTTC.

The rearrangement joins TRBV5-6 to TRBJ2-7, with D possibly TRBD1 on 6 matching bases. Trimming stripped 5 bases from V and 6 bases from J, with 24 bases between. The length of the CDR3 is 16 residues. Looked up from germline, CDR1 is SGHDT and CDR2 is YYEEEE. CDR3 bases: TGTGCCAGCAGGGGGGCTGGCGGCGTTCGCTGTTGCGAGCAGTACTTC. Amino acids: CASRGAGGVRCCEQYF.

The chain employs TRBV20-1 and TRBJ2-5; 8 bases match TRBD2. Unmatched junction bases numbered 20, after V lost 0 bases and J lost 2 bases. This CDR3 comprises 20 residues. Germline values: CDR1 DFQATT, CDR2 SNEGSKA (reference sequence). This chain's CDR3 is CSARDASDRVAGPLQETQYF. The DNA of the CDR3 is TGCAGTGCTAGAGATGCCTCCGATAGGGTAGCGGGGCCTCTTCAAGAGACCCAGTACTTC.

The chain is built from TRBV30 and TRBJ2-7; 8 bases line up with TRBD1. The V and J ends lost 2 bases and 3 bases, in that order; junction bases with no gene match: 6. CDR3 length: 14 residues. Germline V gene data show CDR1 as GTSNPN and CDR2 as SVGIG (reference sequence). The CDR3 sequence is CAWSTGTGDYEQYF. CDR3 in DNA: TGTGCCTGGAGTACCGGGACAGGTGACTACGAGCAGTACTTC. The whole variable domain, filled in from reference TRBV30 and TRBJ2-7, reads SQTIHQWPATLVQPVGSPLSLECTVEGTSNPNLYWYRQAAGRGLQLLFYSVGIGQISSEVPQNLSASRPQDRQFILSSKKLLLSDSGFYLCAWSTGTGDYEQYFGPGTRLTVT.

This clone is medium-sized within its sample. This chain joins TRBV30 and TRBJ2-7; D is possibly TRBD1 (7 bases). Germline V CDR1 and CDR2: GTSNPN, SVGIG (reference sequence). This CDR3 region has 13 residues. Trimming pared 6 bases from V and 0 bases from J, leaving 12 bases between. This CDR3 reads CACRGEYSYEQYF. The CDR3, as DNA: TGTGCCTGCAGGGGGGAGTACTCCTACGAGCAGTACTTC.

The chain combines TRBV5-1 with TRBJ2-4; D is ambiguous. Germline V gene data show CDR1 as SGHRS and CDR2 as YFSETQ. This CDR3 is 15 amino acids long. V was trimmed by 4 bases and J by 1 base, leaving 12 bases between them. The CDR3: CASSVFPVAKNIQYF. The CDR3 DNA sequence: TGCGCCAGCAGCGTATTCCCGGTGGCCAAAAACATTCAGTACTTC.

The CDR3 loop reads CASSSRAYTGELFF. The CDR3 DNA follows: TGCGCCAGCAGCTCGAGGGCCTACACCGGGGAGCTGTTTTTT. This chain links TRBV5-1 with TRBJ2-2; perhaps TRBD2 as D (5 bases). Germline loops: CDR1 SGHRS, CDR2 YFSETQ. The CDR3 loop spans 14 amino acids. Trimming removed 3 bases from V and 3 bases from J, with 9 bases in between.

In its sample, this clone was seen many times. The sample holds other DNA sequences that translate to the same CDR3. The genes are TRBV27 and TRBJ2-3; 12 bases match TRBD2. Per the germline V gene, CDR1 is MNHEY and CDR2 is SMNVEV (reference sequence). CDR3 size: 16 residues. Unmatched junction bases numbered 3, after V lost 4 bases and J lost 1 base. The CDR3 region is CASSSRLAGGTDTQYF. CDR3 sequence (DNA): TGTGCCAGCAGTTCCCGACTAGCGGGAGGCACAGATACGCAGTATTTT.

V is TRBV7-3 and J is TRBJ2-2; TRBD2 matches at 8 bases. Germline assignment: CDR1 SGHTA and CDR2 FQGTGA. The ends lost 6 bases at V and 5 bases at J; junction bases unmatched: 11. This CDR3 contains 16 residues. CDR3 bases: TGTGCCAGCAGTCCAAGCGGGAGCCCTTGGACCGGGGAGCTGTTTTTT. Its protein is CASSPSGSPWTGELFF. Complete variable domain (other parts from reference TRBV7-3 and TRBJ2-2): GAGVSQTPSNKVTEKGKYVELRCDPISGHTALYWYRQSLGQGPEFLIYFQGTGAADDSGLPNDRFFAVRPEGSVSTLKIQRTERGDSAVYLCASSPSGSPWTGELFFGEGSRLTVL.

CDR3 sequence (DNA): TGCAGTGCTAGAGCCCCTCTAGCAAGGTACGAGCAGTACTTC. It translates to CSARAPLARYEQYF. This chain joins TRBV20-1 and TRBJ2-7; possibly TRBD2 for D (5 bases). Per the germline V gene, CDR1 is DFQATT and CDR2 is SNEGSKA (reference sequence). The CDR3 is 14 amino acids. V was clipped by 1 base and J by 4 bases, with 14 bases between them.

The CDR3 DNA follows: TGTGCCAGCATCCTAGCGGGAGGGGCAGCTACGCAGTATTTT. Its protein is CASILAGGAATQYF. The genes are TRBV5-8 and TRBJ2-3; 12 nucleotides agree with TRBD2. The CDR3 length is 14 residues. CDR1 and CDR2 (germline): SGHTS, YDEGEE. Losses at the gene ends were 6 bases for V and 8 bases for J; bases not matched to a gene: 7. Filled out from reference TRBV5-8 and TRBJ2-3, the complete variable domain reads EAGVTQSPTHLIKTRGQQATLRCSPISGHTSVYWYQQALGLGLQFLLWYDEGEERNRGNFPPRFSGRQFPNYSSELNVNALELEDSALYLCASILAGGAATQYFGPGTRLTVL.

This clone occurred a few times. The CDR3 region has the DNA TGTGCCAGCAGTGGACTAGCAGACCGGAACGGGGAGCTGTTTTTT. This encodes CASSGLADRNGELFF. The rearrangement uses TRBV6-1 and TRBJ2-2; 7 bases map to TRBD2. The V segment lost 4 bases and the J segment 7 bases; nucleotides outside the gene matches: 9. The CDR3 is 15 residues long. From germline, CDR1 is MNHNS and CDR2 SASEGT.

CDR3 nucleotide sequence: TGTGCCAGCAGCTCCCCGTGGGCTGGAAACACCATATATTTT. Translating gives CASSSPWAGNTIYF. This sequence joins TRBV7-9 and TRBJ1-3; D gene ambiguous. CDR1 is SEHNR, CDR2 FQNEAQ, per germline (reference sequence). Trimming removed 4 bases from V and 2 bases from J, with 9 bases in between. This CDR3 region has 14 residues.

This clone turned up a few times. A junction boundary mismatches the germline segment, possibly from a read error. The CDR3 loop is CVSSLTVRTEAFF. The CDR3 coding sequence is TGTGTCAGCAGCCTGACAGTGAGGACTGAAGCTTTCTTT. The rearrangement links TRBV12-3 or TRBV12-4 to TRBJ1-1; D might be TRBD1 (5 bases). The CDR3 covers 13 residues.

This clone has a handful of counts. The genes are TRBV11-2 and TRBJ2-7, with TRBD2 identical over 13 bases. Trimming removed 5 bases from V and 4 bases from J; junction bases left unmatched: 11. The V gene's germline CDR1 is SGHAT and CDR2 FQNNGV. The CDR3 is 17 residues long. This CDR3 is CASSDEKTSGRRYEQYF. The CDR3 region has the DNA TGTGCCAGCAGCGACGAAAAGACTAGCGGGAGGAGGTACGAGCAGTACTTC.